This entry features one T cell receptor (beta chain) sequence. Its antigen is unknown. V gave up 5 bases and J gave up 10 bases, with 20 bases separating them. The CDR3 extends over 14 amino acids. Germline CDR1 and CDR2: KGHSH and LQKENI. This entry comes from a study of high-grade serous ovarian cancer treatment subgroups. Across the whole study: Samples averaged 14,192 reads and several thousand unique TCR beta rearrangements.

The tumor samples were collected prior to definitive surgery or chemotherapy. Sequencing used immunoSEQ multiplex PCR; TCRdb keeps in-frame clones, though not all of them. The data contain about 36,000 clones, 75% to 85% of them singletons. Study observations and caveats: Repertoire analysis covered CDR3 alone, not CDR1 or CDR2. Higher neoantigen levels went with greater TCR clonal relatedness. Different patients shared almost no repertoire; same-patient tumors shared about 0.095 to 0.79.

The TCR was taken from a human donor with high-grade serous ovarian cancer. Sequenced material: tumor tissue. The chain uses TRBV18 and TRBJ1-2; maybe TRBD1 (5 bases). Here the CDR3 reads CASSEQESAWDYTF. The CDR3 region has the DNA TGTGCCAGCTCAGAACAGGAATCGGCTTGGGACTACACCTTC.